This T cell receptor (beta chain) is from a study of blood T cell repertoires in COVID-19. Produced via immunoSEQ multiplex PCR; TCRdb's table is partial and in-frame only. The sample yields 500,000 to 600,000 clones, less than 90% seen once. CDR1 and CDR2 from the germline V gene are MNHEY and SMNVEV (reference sequence). There are 14 residues in the CDR3. The V end was cut by 6 bases, the J end by 8 bases, with 17 bases between. The chain combines TRBV27 with TRBJ1-3; TRBD1 is a possible D gene (5 bases). The receptor was derived from a woman aged 45-60 years with COVID-19, enrolled during active disease. Sequenced material: peripheral blood. CDR3 coding DNA: TGTGCCAGCAGATCGAGCCAGGGATGGGACACCATATATTTT. Residues: CASRSSQGWDTIYF.